The present entry profiles one TCR beta chain with its context. At least ten counts were recorded for this clonotype. What antigen it recognizes has not been identified. No base quality information exists; no much larger clone differs at one position. The run used an Illumina HiSeq 1500. TCRdb passed the public sequencing reads through fastp at Q25 and MiXCR, retaining productive beta sequences. Every entry covers one CDR3 protein and lists the most common genes and DNA from its rows. The sample yields approximately 500,000 distinct CDR3 sequences; approximately 15% were counted once. The ten most abundant clones make up roughly a quarter of the sample. This sample is part of a study of T cell repertoires in cytomegalovirus infection (dated by TCRdb to the late 2010s). Looking at the study overall: The HLA type of each donor mattered for the analysis, because public TCR beta signatures pointed to carriage of CMV infection along with the matching HLA type. Results and caveats for the whole study, not just this receptor: Carriers of CMV infection plus the relevant HLA type were discriminated by the cumulative frequency of public TCR beta family members in the study cohort and in an independent 352-donor cohort. The ex vivo response was dominated by HLA-C-restricted CMV-specific TCR beta clonotypes, which also provided the single most frequent clonotype in two of eight donors.

Sequencing input: CD8+ T cells from PBMCs. The sequence derives from a human donor in good health (CMV status not recorded). Some clones in this sample may be carry-over from other donors' samples.

The CDR3 amino acid sequence is: CASSLADPGHTF. The bases are TGTGCCAGCAGCTTAGCTGACCCTGGGCACACCTTC. The rearrangement combines TRBV7-9 with TRBJ1-2; confidence is insufficient to name the D gene. The CDR3 runs 12 amino acids, cysteine and phenylalanine included. Solely the CDR3 DNA is kept, with 36 bases framed from the first base. V is cut by 0 bases and J by 12 bases, and the space between the germline ends is 11 bases. Via the germline V gene (reference sequence), CDR1 is SEHNR and CDR2 FQNEAQ.